Below, one T cell receptor beta chain is given with its context. This sample was taken from a study of CD8+ T cells in alopecia areata. As for the study in general: After 6 to 18 months of tofacitinib, follow-up continued 6 months off drug.

cDNA serving as the sequencing template came from extracted, reverse transcribed RNA. TCRdb keeps only in-frame clones here, not all; method: immunoSEQ multiplex PCR. The sample comprises 160,000 or so clones, 40% to 65% of which are singletons, and less than 20% rests with the top ten. The CDR3 has 10 amino acids. Germline values: CDR1 SQVTM, CDR2 ANQGSEA. Between the trimmed V and J ends, which lost 5 bases and 5 bases, there was a span of 4 bases. This material consisted of CD8+ T cells sorted from blood, taken at week 0. The genes are TRBV29-1 and TRBJ2-1; D is ambiguous. This receptor was obtained from a human donor with alopecia areata. CDR3 in amino acids: CSVFNNEQFF. CDR3 bases: TGCAGCGTTTTTAACAATGAGCAGTTCTTC.